This passage covers 21 T cell receptor beta chains from one sample sequenced in a study of OX40 agonist ivuxolimab in advanced cancers. The method was immunoSEQ multiplex PCR; TCRdb's version includes in-frame clones alone and lacks a portion of them. Of some 60,000 clones in the sample, 85% are singletons; the top ten hold about 4%. This specimen consisted of CD4+ or CD8+ T cells sorted from blood, obtained in a trial of the OX40 agonist ivuxolimab. These receptors came from an adult with an advanced solid tumor such as melanoma, head and neck, liver or kidney cancer.

The V call is TRBV6-5, the J call TRBJ2-6, with 7 bases fitting TRBD1. Germline CDR1 reads MNHEY; CDR2 reads SVGAGI. The junction had 3 bases not matched to a gene; V was cut back by 5 bases and J by 2 bases. This CDR3 has 15 amino acids. The CDR3 DNA is TGTGCCAGCAGTACTCAGGGGGCTGGGGCCAACGTCCTGACTTTC. Its protein is CASSTQGAGANVLTF.

CDR3 protein: CASSFYGGNTIYF. In DNA form, the CDR3 reads TGTGCCAGCAGCTTCTACGGGGGAAACACCATATATTTT. The V call is TRBV11-2, the J call TRBJ1-3; D not resolved. The CDR3 covers 13 residues. Germline CDR1 is SGHAT and CDR2 is FQNNGV. Trimming took 3 bases from V and 4 from J, leaving 7 bases between them.

The CDR3 reads CASSSTRGAPTDTQYF. The CDR3 coding sequence is TGTGCCAGCAGTTCCACGCGAGGAGCCCCCACAGATACGCAGTATTTT. The J gene is TRBJ2-3, the V gene TRBV28; D not resolved. The germline V gene encodes CDR1 MDHEN and CDR2 SYDVKM. The CDR3 runs 16 residues. Trimming shortened V by 4 bases and J by 2 bases, and 16 bases separated the two germline ends. Complete variable domain (other parts from reference TRBV28 and TRBJ2-3): DVKVTQSSRYLVKRTGEKVFLECVQDMDHENMFWYRQDPGLGLRLIYFSYDVKMKEKGDIPEGYSVSREKKERFSLILESASTNQTSMYLCASSSTRGAPTDTQYFGPGTRLTVL.

J is TRBJ1-1 and V is TRBV7-2, with no clear D. Germline assignment: CDR1 SGHTA and CDR2 FQGNSA. Trimming removed 2 bases from V and 0 bases from J, with 10 bases in between. The CDR3 totals 15 residues. The CDR3 loop reads CASSLSQILNTEAFF. In nucleotides, the CDR3 is TGTGCCAGCAGCTTATCCCAGATTTTGAACACTGAAGCTTTCTTT.

The chain couples TRBV6-1 to TRBJ2-3; weak D call: TRBD2 (5 bases). Germline V gene sequence: CDR1 MNHNS, CDR2 SASEGT. There are 15 residues in the CDR3. V dropped 1 base and J dropped 1 base, with 9 bases sitting between them. CDR3 loop: CASSEGWGGTDTQYF. The CDR3 DNA reads as TGTGCCAGCAGTGAAGGGTGGGGAGGCACAGATACGCAGTATTTT.

The rearrangement links TRBV7-9 to TRBJ1-2, with TRBD1 identical over 11 bases. The CDR3 length is 15 residues. With V trimmed by 5 bases and J by 6 bases, 8 bases remained unmatched. Germline V CDR1 and CDR2: SEHNR, FQNEAQ (reference sequence). The CDR3 DNA is TGTGCCAGCAGCCTAGGAGGACAGGGGGCGGATGGCTACACCTTC. Its translation: CASSLGGQGADGYTF.

The J gene is TRBJ2-1, the V gene TRBV5-5, with D perhaps assigned TRBD1 or TRBD2 (5 bases each). Trimming stripped 2 bases from V and 5 bases from J, with 14 bases between. In germline, CDR1 is SGHKS, CDR2 YYEKEE (reference sequence). The CDR3 loop spans 15 amino acids. DNA of the CDR3: TGTGCCAGCAGCTTAAGGGGAAATAGCGACAATGAGCAGTTCTTC. Translated, it gives CASSLRGNSDNEQFF.

The chain recombines TRBV19 with TRBJ2-7; D is possibly TRBD2 (7 bases). Germline CDR1 reads LNHDA; CDR2 reads SQIVND (reference sequence). CDR3 size: 13 residues. Deletions cut 6 bases from V and 2 bases from J, with 11 bases between. The chain's CDR3 is CASRGGPTYEQYF. The CDR3 nucleotides are TGTGCCAGTAGGGGGGGGCCGACCTACGAGCAGTACTTC.

This clone was picked up many times. The gene calls are TRBV2 and TRBJ1-5; TRBD1 might be the D (5 bases). Germline CDR1 SNHLY, CDR2 FYNNEI. With 8 bases removed from V and 0 bases from J, the gap between germline ends came to 11 bases. The CDR3 spans 14 residues. CDR3 coding DNA: TGTGCCAGCGGAGGCAGGGTTAGCAATCAGCCCCAGCATTTT. Its protein product is CASGGRVSNQPQHF.

The chain combines TRBV9 with TRBJ2-6, with D unclear. Germline CDR1 and CDR2: SGDLS and YYNGEE. This CDR3 spans 17 amino acids. V dropped 2 bases and J dropped 0 bases, with 12 bases sitting between them. CDR3 nucleotides: TGTGCCAGCAGCGTCGTAGCCGCTATCTCTGGGGCCAACGTCCTGACTTTC. Translation gives CASSVVAAISGANVLTF.

The rearrangement joins TRBV7-2 to TRBJ2-7; TRBD2 agrees at 8 bases. Unmatched junction bases numbered 19, after V lost 0 bases and J lost 6 bases. The CDR3 is 19 residues long. From germline, CDR1 is SGHTA and CDR2 FQGNSA. CDR3 DNA: TGTGCCAGCAGCTTAGCGTTCTCTCGGTCGGGAGGGGGTTCCATCGAGCAGTACTTC. Translating gives CASSLAFSRSGGGSIEQYF.

The rearrangement links TRBV10-3 to TRBJ1-4; the D gene is possibly TRBD1 (6 bases). Looked up from germline, CDR1 is ENHRY and CDR2 is SYGVKD. V lost 2 bases and J lost 4, with 8 bases in between. The CDR3 is made up of 14 amino acids. CDR3 bases: TGTGCCATCAGTGAGAGGGGGAATAATGAAAAACTGTTTTTT. Its translation is CAISERGNNEKLFF.

The chain carries TRBV29-1 and TRBJ2-1; D gene ambiguous. Trimming shortened V by 8 bases and J by 0 bases, and 14 bases separated the two germline ends. The germline gives CDR1 SQVTM, CDR2 ANQGSEA. The CDR3 loop spans 14 amino acids. Here the CDR3 reads CSPIPMSSYNEQFF. The CDR3 DNA is TGCAGCCCTATCCCTATGAGCTCCTACAATGAGCAGTTCTTC.

The chain uses TRBV7-9 and TRBJ1-2; D ambiguous. CDR1 is SEHNR and CDR2 is FQNEAQ in the germline V gene (reference sequence). The CDR3 runs to 15 residues. Trimming removed 3 bases from V and 0 bases from J, with 11 bases in between. The CDR3 DNA reads TGTGCCAGCAGCTTCCCCTCCGGACCTAACTATGGCTACACCTTC. Translated, it gives CASSFPSGPNYGYTF. Complete variable domain (other parts from reference TRBV7-9 and TRBJ1-2): DTGVSQNPRHKITKRGQNVTFRCDPISEHNRLYWYRQTLGQGPEFLTYFQNEAQLEKSRLLSDRFSAERPKGSFSTLEIQRTEQGDSAMYLCASSFPSGPNYGYTFGSGTRLTVV.

V usage is TRBV28 and J usage is TRBJ2-7, with D perhaps being TRBD1 or TRBD2 (6 bases each). CDR3 length equals 17 residues. V lost 10 bases and J 1 base, leaving 26 bases between the germline ends. Germline CDR1 reads MDHEN; CDR2 reads SYDVKM. In DNA, the CDR3 is TGTGCCACTTTAGGGGGGACACCCCCATCGGGATCCTACGAGCAGTACTTC. This sequence encodes CATLGGTPPSGSYEQYF.

The chain joins TRBV7-3 to TRBJ2-1; D could derive from TRBD1 or TRBD2 (5 bases each). Germline CDR1 SGHTA, CDR2 FQGTGA. The CDR3 runs to 13 residues. Deletions cut 4 bases from V and 5 bases from J, with 9 bases between. CDR3: CASSSGTHNEQFF. CDR3 nucleotide sequence: TGTGCCAGCAGCTCCGGGACCCACAATGAGCAGTTCTTC.

The chain is built from TRBV9 and TRBJ2-2; D unresolved. Germline V gene lookup returns CDR1 SGDLS and CDR2 YYNGEE. V was pared by 4 bases and J by 4 bases, with 14 bases between. The CDR3 has 15 residues. The CDR3 bases are TGTGCCAGCAGCACTCAGGTGTTTCGCACCGGGGAGCTGTTTTTT. This encodes CASSTQVFRTGELFF.

This chain joins TRBV4-1 and TRBJ1-2; D is uncertain. CDR1 MGHRA and CDR2 YSYEKL come from the germline V gene. Deletions cut 0 bases from V and 5 bases from J, with 13 bases between. The CDR3 has 15 residues. CDR3 sequence: CASSQDTGRGYGYTF. The CDR3 DNA sequence: TGCGCCAGCAGCCAAGATACCGGCCGCGGGTATGGCTACACCTTC.

The V call is TRBV30, the J call TRBJ2-5; D is uncertain. Trimming pared 1 base from V and 2 bases from J, leaving 14 bases between. This CDR3 has 15 residues. Looked up from germline, CDR1 is GTSNPN and CDR2 is SVGIG (reference sequence). The CDR3, as DNA: TGTGCCTGGAGTGGGGTGGTGATGGGGCAAGAGACCCAGTACTTC. Translated, it gives CAWSGVVMGQETQYF.

J is TRBJ1-4 and V is TRBV9; 9 nucleotides align to TRBD1. Unmatched junction bases numbered 7, after V lost 2 bases and J lost 5 bases. There are 16 residues in the CDR3. The germline gives CDR1 SGDLS, CDR2 YYNGEE. The CDR3 coding sequence is TGTGCCAGCAGCGTCGGGTCCACAGGGGGCAATGAAAAACTGTTTTTT. The encoded protein is CASSVGSTGGNEKLFF.

CDR3 in DNA: TGTGCCAGCAGTTTTTGGCGGGGGGTGGGAGATACGCAGTATTTT. This encodes CASSFWRGVGDTQYF. This rearrangement joins TRBV27 to TRBJ2-3, with TRBD2 matching 8 bases. CDR3 length: 15 residues. Germline V gives CDR1 MNHEY, CDR2 SMNVEV (reference sequence). The junction had 7 bases not matched to a gene; V was cut back by 3 bases and J by 5 bases.